These 30 T cell receptor beta chains were all obtained from the same sample, sequenced in a study of blood T cell repertoires in COVID-19 (dated by TCRdb to 2018 to 2020). The library came from the immunoSEQ multiplex PCR assay. TCRdb provides this immuneACCESS table in a form limited to in-frame rearrangements. Some clones are lacking; in checked studies, under half of them reflect an unresolved V gene, and why the rest are absent is not known. Within this sample are roughly 260,000 clones, with approximately 77% of them counted one time only. The leading ten clones occupy roughly 3.1% of the sample. The sequencing input was peripheral blood. Receptors originate from a woman aged 18-29 years with acute or convalescent COVID-19.

The chain joins TRBV11-2 to TRBJ2-7; perhaps TRBD1 as D (5 bases). V lost 3 bases, J lost 3 bases, and 12 bases lay in between. The CDR3 spans 14 residues. Germline V gene lookup returns CDR1 SGHAT and CDR2 FQNNGV. CDR3 sequence reads: CASSFGAPYYEQYF. The CDR3 coding sequence is TGTGCCAGCAGCTTTGGGGCCCCGTACTACGAGCAGTACTTC.

The J gene is TRBJ1-5, the V gene TRBV24-1; possibly TRBD1 for D (6 bases). The CDR3 is made up of 15 amino acids. Per germline, CDR1 KGHDR and CDR2 SFDVKD. With 5 bases removed from V and 4 bases from J, the gap between germline ends came to 14 bases. DNA for the CDR3: TGTGCCACCAGTGCCTCGACAGGACCGAATCAGCCCCAGCATTTT. It translates to CATSASTGPNQPQHF.

The count of this clone is one. This rearrangement joins TRBV28 to TRBJ2-7; possible D gene TRBD1, 5 bases. The V and J ends lost 3 bases and 2 bases respectively, with 17 bases between them. The V gene's germline CDR1 is MDHEN and CDR2 SYDVKM. The CDR3 has 16 amino acids. CDR3 in amino acids: CASSFVWVRQTYEQYF. In nucleotides, the CDR3 is TGTGCCAGCAGTTTCGTCTGGGTGCGACAGACCTACGAGCAGTACTTC.

The chain carries TRBV6-1 and TRBJ2-1, with TRBD2 matching over 7 bases. Looked up from germline, CDR1 is MNHNS and CDR2 is SASEGT. The CDR3 is 16 residues long. J lost 4 bases, V lost 4 bases, and 10 bases had no gene match. CDR3 in DNA: TGTGCCAGCAGTGTGAGACTAGCTGGGGAATACAATGAGCAGTTCTTC. Encoded protein: CASSVRLAGEYNEQFF.

The chain couples TRBV7-2 to TRBJ2-5; tentatively, D is TRBD2 (6 bases). CDR3 length: 14 residues. The ends were cut back, 1 base at V and 5 bases at J, with 11 bases in the middle. Germline CDR1 is SGHTA and CDR2 is FQGNSA. The CDR3 here is CASSLGARGETQYF. The CDR3 DNA is TGTGCCAGCAGCTTAGGGGCCCGGGGGGAGACCCAGTACTTC.

This clone showed up just a few times. This chain joins TRBV4-2 and TRBJ1-2; no reliable D call. The V gene's germline CDR1 is LGHNA and CDR2 YNFKEQ. The CDR3 loop spans 14 amino acids. V lost 1 base and J lost 3, with 9 bases in between. DNA for the CDR3: TGTGCCAGCAGCCAAGGGAATGAGGACTATGGCTACACCTTC. Encoded protein: CASSQGNEDYGYTF.

This rearrangement joins TRBV11-2 to TRBJ2-7, with a possible D match to TRBD2 (7 bases). The CDR3 runs 14 residues. Per the germline V gene, CDR1 is SGHAT and CDR2 is FQNNGV. Trimming took 6 bases from V and 3 from J, leaving 15 bases between them. Here the CDR3 reads CASRSGGWFYEQYF. The DNA for the CDR3 is TGTGCCAGCAGGTCGGGGGGCTGGTTCTACGAGCAGTACTTC.

This chain uses TRBV9 with TRBJ2-2, with 9 bases fitting TRBD2. Germline values: CDR1 SGDLS, CDR2 YYNGEE. The CDR3 covers 16 residues. Trimming removed 2 bases from V and 5 bases from J; junction bases left unmatched: 7. The chain's CDR3 is CASSVGPSGMTGELFF. The CDR3 DNA reads TGTGCCAGCAGCGTTGGGCCTAGCGGGATGACCGGGGAGCTGTTTTTT. The full variable domain, its missing parts supplied by reference TRBV9 and TRBJ2-2, is DSGVTQTPKHLITATGQRVTLRCSPRSGDLSVYWYQQSLDQGLQFLIQYYNGEERAKGNILERFSAQQFPDLHSELNLSSLELGDSALYFCASSVGPSGMTGELFFGEGSRLTVL.

This clone was counted once. The chain couples TRBV6-2 or TRBV6-3 to TRBJ1-5; the match to TRBD1 covers 7 bases. This CDR3 region has 15 residues. CDR1 is MNHEY and CDR2 is SVGEGT in the germline V gene. V shed 3 bases and J 7 bases; nucleotides not matched to a gene: 9. Written as DNA, the CDR3 is TGTGCCAGCAGTTATCGAGGTCAGGGGGGCCAGCCCCAGCATTTT. Its translation: CASSYRGQGGQPQHF.

The chain uses TRBV4-1 and TRBJ2-7, with TRBD2 identical over 7 bases. The CDR3 totals 16 residues. Germline V gene data show CDR1 as MGHRA and CDR2 as YSYEKL. V shed 0 bases and J 2 bases; nucleotides not matched to a gene: 7. CDR3 amino acids: CASSQDWWGGTYEQYF. CDR3 in DNA: TGCGCCAGCAGCCAAGATTGGTGGGGGGGGACCTACGAGCAGTACTTC.

This chain uses TRBV15 with TRBJ2-5, with D perhaps TRBD2 (6 bases). This CDR3 is 14 amino acids long. From germline, CDR1 is LNHNV and CDR2 YYDKDF (reference sequence). Between the trimmed V and J ends, which lost 1 base and 0 bases, there was a span of 6 bases. CDR3 DNA: TGTGCCACCAGCAGAGGCGGGGACCAAGAGACCCAGTACTTC. This encodes CATSRGGDQETQYF. Full variable domain (remainder filled in from reference TRBV15 and TRBJ2-5): DAMVIQNPRYQVTQFGKPVTLSCSQTLNHNVMYWYQQKSSQAPKLLFHYYDKDFNNEADTPDNFQSRRPNTSFCFLDIRSPGLGDTAMYLCATSRGGDQETQYFGPGTRLLVL.

This clone was seen a handful of times. The chain combines TRBV1 with TRBJ1-2. TRBV1 constitutes a pseudogene. There are 13 residues in the CDR3. The CDR3 here is CTSSQDGENGYTF. The CDR3 coding sequence is TGCACCAGCAGCCAAGACGGTGAGAATGGCTACACCTTC.

The V gene is TRBV5-4, the J gene TRBJ1-6, with D perhaps matching TRBD1 (5 bases). The germline V and J ends were trimmed by 0 bases and 5 bases, with 15 bases remaining between them. CDR1 and CDR2 (germline): SGHNT, YYREEE (reference sequence). This CDR3 contains 17 residues. DNA of the CDR3: TGTGCCAGCAGCTTGGGGGGCGGGGCAGCGAATAATTCACCCCTCCACTTT. It specifies CASSLGGGAANNSPLHF.

This clone was seen a single time. The chain has TRBV6-6 and TRBJ2-7; 8 bases align to TRBD2. This CDR3 region has 15 residues. CDR1 MNHNY and CDR2 SVGAGI come from the germline V gene (reference sequence). J gave up 6 bases and V 4 bases, and 11 bases lay outside the gene matches. CDR3 nucleotides: TGTGCCAGCAGTTTCTTACTAGCGGAGGGGCTCGAGCAGTACTTC. Encoded protein: CASSFLLAEGLEQYF.

This chain links TRBV28 with TRBJ2-5; D may be TRBD1 (5 bases). V lost 6 bases and J 1 base, leaving 9 bases between the germline ends. This CDR3 spans 13 amino acids. CDR1 and CDR2 from the germline V gene are MDHEN and SYDVKM. CDR3 sequence: CASSTGIQETQYF. CDR3 coding DNA: TGTGCCAGCAGCACAGGAATCCAAGAGACCCAGTACTTC.

The chain uses TRBV13 and TRBJ2-3, with a possible D match to TRBD2 (5 bases). Germline values: CDR1 PRHDT, CDR2 FYEKMQ (reference sequence). This CDR3 contains 13 residues. The V end lost 3 bases, the J end lost 6 bases, and 10 bases lay between the germline ends. The CDR3 DNA is TGTGCCAGCAGCTTCCCGGGGAGCGATACGCAGTATTTT. Its protein product is CASSFPGSDTQYF.

This chain joins TRBV18 and TRBJ2-1, with TRBD2 matching 7 bases. V dropped 3 bases and J dropped 5; count of bases not matched to a gene: 7. This CDR3 spans 15 amino acids. Looked up from germline, CDR1 is KGHSH and CDR2 is LQKENI. The CDR3 DNA sequence: TGTGCCAGCTCACCCCCGGGACTAAACCACAATGAGCAGTTCTTC. Its translation is CASSPPGLNHNEQFF.

The chain carries TRBV28 and TRBJ2-1; 14 nucleotides line up with TRBD2. Germline CDR1 is MDHEN and CDR2 is SYDVKM. This CDR3 has 17 residues. Trimming at V came to 4 bases and at J to 2 bases, leaving 4 bases not matched to a gene. In DNA, the CDR3 is TGTGCCAGCAGTTCAGGACTAGCGGGAGGTACCTACAATGAGCAGTTCTTC. It specifies CASSSGLAGGTYNEQFF. Using reference TRBV28 and TRBJ2-1 for the parts outside the CDR3, the full variable domain is DVKVTQSSRYLVKRTGEKVFLECVQDMDHENMFWYRQDPGLGLRLIYFSYDVKMKEKGDIPEGYSVSREKKERFSLILESASTNQTSMYLCASSSGLAGGTYNEQFFGPGTRLTVL.

The chain joins TRBV18 to TRBJ1-1; TRBD1 matches at 8 bases. There are 16 residues in the CDR3. With 3 bases clipped from V and 1 base from J, the junction kept 7 bases outside the gene matches. The germline CDR1 and CDR2 sequences are KGHSH and LQKENI. The CDR3 DNA reads as TGTGCCAGCTCACCGTCGACAGGGGCAACGAACACTGAAGCTTTCTTT. Protein: CASSPSTGATNTEAFF.

The chain recombines TRBV28 with TRBJ1-5, with D possibly matching TRBD1 (5 bases). The V gene's germline CDR1 is MDHEN and CDR2 SYDVKM. The CDR3 totals 13 residues. V was clipped by 6 bases and J by 6 bases, with 12 bases between them. CDR3 region: CASRWGEGQPQHF. In nucleotides, the CDR3 is TGTGCCAGCAGGTGGGGGGAAGGTCAGCCCCAGCATTTT.

A single count supports this clone. The chain couples TRBV5-6 to TRBJ1-4; tentatively, D is TRBD1 (6 bases). The germline V gene encodes CDR1 SGHDT and CDR2 YYEEEE. The CDR3 runs to 17 residues. Trimming removed 4 bases from V and 4 bases from J, with 20 bases in between. CDR3 protein: CASSNRQEGTLNEKLFF. The CDR3 DNA follows: TGTGCCAGCAGCAACAGACAGGAAGGAACCCTTAATGAAAAACTGTTTTTT. The variable domain in full, completed from reference TRBV5-6 and TRBJ1-4, reads DAGVTQSPTHLIKTRGQQVTLRCSPKSGHDTVSWYQQALGQGPQFIFQYYEEEERQRGNFPDRFSGHQFPNYSSELNVNALLLGDSALYLCASSNRQEGTLNEKLFFGSGTQLSVL.

This clone has more than one count but fewer than ten. J is TRBJ2-5 and V is TRBV7-9; TRBD2 matches at 7 bases. The CDR3 runs to 15 residues. After removal of 2 bases from V and 2 bases from J, the junction contained 5 bases not matched to a gene. The germline CDR1 and CDR2 sequences are SEHNR and FQNEAQ (reference sequence). CDR3 in amino acids: CASSLWTSRQETQYF. CDR3 sequence (DNA): TGTGCCAGCAGCTTATGGACTAGTCGGCAAGAGACCCAGTACTTC.

This clone came up a few times. The chain has TRBV20-1 and TRBJ2-7, with a possible D match to TRBD2 (5 bases). Germline V gene data show CDR1 as DFQATT and CDR2 as SNEGSKA (reference sequence). The CDR3 has 17 amino acids. The V gene lost 3 bases and the J gene lost 0 bases, with 21 bases spanning the gap. In DNA, the CDR3 is TGCAGTGCTAGTTTTCCCGTTTGGGAGTCCAGCTCCTACGAGCAGTACTTC. Its protein is CSASFPVWESSSYEQYF.

V usage is TRBV5-5 and J usage is TRBJ2-7, with TRBD2 matching over 8 bases. J gave up 1 base and V 4 bases, and 7 bases lay outside the gene matches. The CDR3 loop spans 15 amino acids. Germline V gene sequence: CDR1 SGHKS, CDR2 YYEKEE (reference sequence). The CDR3 sequence is CASSPTRLASYEQYF. DNA of the CDR3: TGTGCCAGCAGCCCTACCAGACTAGCGTCCTACGAGCAGTACTTC.

V and J are TRBV27 and TRBJ2-1; D gene uncertain. Looked up from germline, CDR1 is MNHEY and CDR2 is SMNVEV (reference sequence). Between the trimmed V and J ends, which lost 7 bases and 0 bases, there was a span of 4 bases. The CDR3 has 12 amino acids. CDR3 bases: TGTGCCAGCATGGCCTCCTACAATGAGCAGTTCTTC. Translating gives CASMASYNEQFF.

The chain combines TRBV6-5 with TRBJ2-7; 8 positions match TRBD1. V trimming: 4 bases; J trimming: 4 bases; junction bases outside the gene matches: 9. Germline values: CDR1 MNHEY, CDR2 SVGAGI. This CDR3 region has 15 residues. CDR3 loop: CASSSPRQGIYEQYF. CDR3 DNA sequence: TGTGCCAGCAGTTCTCCTAGACAGGGGATTTACGAGCAGTACTTC.

V gene TRBV5-5 combines with J gene TRBJ1-1; D possibly corresponds to TRBD1 (6 bases). CDR3 length equals 15 residues. The germline V gene encodes CDR1 SGHKS and CDR2 YYEKEE (reference sequence). V lost 3 bases and J 0 bases, leaving 12 bases between the germline ends. CDR3 residues: CASSSWDTLNTEAFF. The CDR3 region has the DNA TGTGCCAGCAGCTCGTGGGACACGCTGAACACTGAAGCTTTCTTT.

This clone was observed a handful of times. This chain uses TRBV20-1 with TRBJ1-2, with a weak D call TRBD1 (5 bases). This CDR3 is 13 amino acids long. Trimming stripped 3 bases from V and 4 bases from J, with 12 bases between. Germline CDR1 is DFQATT and CDR2 is SNEGSKA (reference sequence). The DNA of the CDR3 is TGCAGTGCTAGTTTGGGCAGGGTCTATGGCTACACCTTC. It encodes CSASLGRVYGYTF.

The chain has TRBV7-2 and TRBJ2-7, with 14 bases identical to TRBD2. The V gene's germline CDR1 is SGHTA and CDR2 FQGNSA. V shed 5 bases, J shed 2 bases, and the junction held 8 bases outside the gene matches. The CDR3 contains 17 residues. This CDR3 reads CASSPGTSGRLAYEQYF. The CDR3 bases are TGTGCCAGCAGCCCTGGGACTAGCGGGAGATTGGCCTACGAGCAGTACTTC.

This CDR3 is CASSKGPRTGGFTEAFF. The DNA for the CDR3 is TGTGCCAGCAGCAAAGGACCCCGGACAGGGGGCTTCACTGAAGCTTTCTTT. The chain carries TRBV21-1 and TRBJ1-1; TRBD1 is the table's D call, not checked against the DNA. TRBV21-1 has pseudogene status. The CDR3 has 17 amino acids.